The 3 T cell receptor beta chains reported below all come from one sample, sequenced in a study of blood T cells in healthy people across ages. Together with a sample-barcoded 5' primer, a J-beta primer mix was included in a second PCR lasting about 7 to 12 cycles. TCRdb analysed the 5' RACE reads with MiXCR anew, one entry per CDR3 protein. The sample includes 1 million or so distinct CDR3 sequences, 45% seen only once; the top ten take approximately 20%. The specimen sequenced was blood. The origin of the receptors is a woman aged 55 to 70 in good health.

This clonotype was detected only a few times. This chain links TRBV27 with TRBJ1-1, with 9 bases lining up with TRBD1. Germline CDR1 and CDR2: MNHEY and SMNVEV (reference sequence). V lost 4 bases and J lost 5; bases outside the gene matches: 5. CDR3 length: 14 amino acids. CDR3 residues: CASSSTGGWTEAFF. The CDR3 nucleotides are TGTGCCAGCAGTTCGACAGGGGGGTGGACTGAAGCTTTCTTT.

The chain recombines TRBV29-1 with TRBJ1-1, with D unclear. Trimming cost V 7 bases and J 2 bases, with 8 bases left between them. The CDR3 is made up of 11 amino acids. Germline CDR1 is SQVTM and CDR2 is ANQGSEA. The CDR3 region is CSGRENTEAFF. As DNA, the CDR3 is TGCAGCGGAAGAGAAAACACTGAAGCTTTCTTT.

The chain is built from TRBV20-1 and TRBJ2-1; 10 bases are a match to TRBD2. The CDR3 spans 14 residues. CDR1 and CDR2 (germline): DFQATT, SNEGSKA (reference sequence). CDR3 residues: CRGDRGSGRPEQFF. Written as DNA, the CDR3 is TGCAGGGGGGACCGGGGTAGCGGGAGGCCTGAGCAGTTCTTC.